The clone carrying this TCR beta chain has only one observation. Antigen: not known. Trimming left V 8 bases short and J 7 bases short, with 14 bases between. This CDR3 is 12 amino acids long. The germline gives CDR1 MGHDK, CDR2 SYGVNS. Primers for the PCR totalled 60 Vbeta and 13 Jbeta. TCRdb's copy holds only in-frame clones and misses some; the assay was immunoSEQ multiplex PCR. Among over 150,000 clones listed, about four fifths were seen once. This record belongs to a study of cytomegalovirus exposure and HLA in healthy donors. Study details: Approximately 80 million unique TCRs, all from HLA-typed donors, were included in an early release of the data. Study-level results: Certain indistinguishable V segments, among them TRBV6-2 and TRBV6-3, were excluded. Cytomegalovirus-associated status was assigned to approximately 160 TCR beta chains.

This sequence originates from a young man in good health and CMV-seronegative. The chain carries TRBV25-1 and TRBJ1-2; no firm D call. Sequencing was performed on PBMCs. Written as DNA, the CDR3 is TGTGCCAGCCAACTCTCTCCGGGTGGCTACACCTTC. Amino acids: CASQLSPGGYTF.